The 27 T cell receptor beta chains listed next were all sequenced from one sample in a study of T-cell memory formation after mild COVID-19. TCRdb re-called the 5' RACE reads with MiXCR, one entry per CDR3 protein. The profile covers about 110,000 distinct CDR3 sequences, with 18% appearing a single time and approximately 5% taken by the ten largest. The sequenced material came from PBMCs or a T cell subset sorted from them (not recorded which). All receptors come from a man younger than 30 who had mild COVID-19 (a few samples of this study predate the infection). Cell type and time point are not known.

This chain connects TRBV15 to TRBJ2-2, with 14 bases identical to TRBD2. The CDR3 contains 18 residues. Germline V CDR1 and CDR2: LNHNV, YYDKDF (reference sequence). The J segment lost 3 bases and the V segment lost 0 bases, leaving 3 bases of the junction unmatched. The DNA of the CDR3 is TGTGCCACCAGCAGAGATACGGGACTAGCGGGAGACACCGGGGAGCTGTTTTTT. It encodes CATSRDTGLAGDTGELFF.

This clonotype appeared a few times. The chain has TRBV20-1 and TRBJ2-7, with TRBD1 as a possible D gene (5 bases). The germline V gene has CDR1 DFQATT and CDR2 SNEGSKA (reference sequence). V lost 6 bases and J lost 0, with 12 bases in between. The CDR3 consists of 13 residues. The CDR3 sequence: CSAYRQSSYEQYF. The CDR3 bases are TGCAGTGCGTACCGACAGAGCTCCTACGAGCAGTACTTC.

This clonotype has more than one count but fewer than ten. This CDR3 is CASSSGAYNEQFF. CDR3 DNA: TGTGCCAGTTCTAGCGGGGCCTACAATGAGCAGTTCTTC. The rearrangement uses TRBV28 and TRBJ2-1, with 9 bases that match TRBD2. J lost 2 bases, V lost 9 bases, and 2 bases had no gene match. Germline CDR1 is MDHEN and CDR2 is SYDVKM. There are 13 residues in the CDR3.

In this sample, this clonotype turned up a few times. The CDR3 here is CASSLRGRGGETQYF. The CDR3, as DNA: TGTGCCAGCTCCCTCAGGGGGCGGGGAGGGGAGACCCAGTACTTC. This chain uses TRBV11-2 with TRBJ2-5, with D possibly being TRBD1 (8 bases). The germline CDR1 and CDR2 sequences are SGHAT and FQNNGV. CDR3 length: 15 amino acids. Between the trimmed V and J ends, which lost 8 bases and 5 bases, there was a span of 21 bases.

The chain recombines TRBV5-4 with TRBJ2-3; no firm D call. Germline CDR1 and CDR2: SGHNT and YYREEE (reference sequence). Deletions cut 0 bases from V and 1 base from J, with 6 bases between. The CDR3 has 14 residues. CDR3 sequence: CASSLVLGTDTQYF. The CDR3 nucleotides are TGTGCCAGCAGCTTGGTTTTGGGCACAGATACGCAGTATTTT. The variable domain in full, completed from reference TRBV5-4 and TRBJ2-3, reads ETGVTQSPTHLIKTRGQQVTLRCSSQSGHNTVSWYQQALGQGPQFIFQYYREEENGRGNFPPRFSGLQFPNYSSELNVNALELDDSALYLCASSLVLGTDTQYFGPGTRLTVL.

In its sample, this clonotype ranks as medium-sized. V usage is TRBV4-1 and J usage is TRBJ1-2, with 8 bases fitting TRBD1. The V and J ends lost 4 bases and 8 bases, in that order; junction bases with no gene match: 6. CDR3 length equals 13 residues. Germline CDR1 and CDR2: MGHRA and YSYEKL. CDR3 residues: CASSRDRGDGYTF. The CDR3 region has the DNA TGCGCCAGCAGCCGCGACAGGGGTGACGGCTACACCTTC.

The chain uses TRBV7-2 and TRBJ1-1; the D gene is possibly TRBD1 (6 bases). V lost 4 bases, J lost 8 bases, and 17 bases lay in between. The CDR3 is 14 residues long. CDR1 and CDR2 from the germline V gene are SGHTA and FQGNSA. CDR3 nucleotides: TGTGCCAGCAGCTCCTGGGGGGGCAGGGCGGAAGCTTTCTTT. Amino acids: CASSSWGGRAEAFF.

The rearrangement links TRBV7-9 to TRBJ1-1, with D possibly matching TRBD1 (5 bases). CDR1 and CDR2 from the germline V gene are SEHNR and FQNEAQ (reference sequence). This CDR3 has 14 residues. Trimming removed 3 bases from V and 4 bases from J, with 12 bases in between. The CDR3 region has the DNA TGTGCCAGCAGCTTCTCAGGGCCCAGCACTGAAGCTTTCTTT. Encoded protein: CASSFSGPSTEAFF.

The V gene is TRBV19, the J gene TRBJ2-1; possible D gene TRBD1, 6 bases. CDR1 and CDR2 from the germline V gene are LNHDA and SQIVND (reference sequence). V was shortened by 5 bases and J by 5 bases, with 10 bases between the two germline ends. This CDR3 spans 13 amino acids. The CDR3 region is CASSLRDNNEQFF. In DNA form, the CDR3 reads TGTGCCAGTAGTCTCCGGGACAACAATGAGCAGTTCTTC.

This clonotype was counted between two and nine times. CDR3 bases: TGTGCCACCAGTGTAGGAGATACGCAGTATTTT. It specifies CATSVGDTQYF. The chain is built from TRBV24-1 and TRBJ2-3; D is unresolved. V was cut by 5 bases and J by 5 bases, with 4 bases left in between. The CDR3 totals 11 residues. The germline V gene has CDR1 KGHDR and CDR2 SFDVKD.

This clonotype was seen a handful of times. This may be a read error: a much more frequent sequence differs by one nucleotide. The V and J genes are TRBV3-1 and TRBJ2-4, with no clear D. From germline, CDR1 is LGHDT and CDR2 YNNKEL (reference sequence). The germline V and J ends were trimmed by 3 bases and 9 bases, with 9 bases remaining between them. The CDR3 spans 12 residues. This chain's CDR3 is CASSHVERIQYF. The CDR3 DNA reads TGTGCCAGCAGCCACGTTGAGCGCATTCAGTACTTC.

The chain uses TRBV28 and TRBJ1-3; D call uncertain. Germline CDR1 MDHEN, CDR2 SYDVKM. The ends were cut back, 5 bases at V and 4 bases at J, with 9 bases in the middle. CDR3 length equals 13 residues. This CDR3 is CASSPRRGNTIYF. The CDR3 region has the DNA TGTGCCAGCAGTCCGAGGCGCGGAAACACCATATATTTT.

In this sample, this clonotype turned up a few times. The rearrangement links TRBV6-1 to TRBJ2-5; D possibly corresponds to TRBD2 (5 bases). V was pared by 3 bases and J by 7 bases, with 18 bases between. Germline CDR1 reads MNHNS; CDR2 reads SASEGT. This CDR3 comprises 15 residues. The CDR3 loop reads CASSEGTGPEGTQYF. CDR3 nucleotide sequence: TGTGCCAGCAGTGAGGGAACCGGGCCTGAGGGGACCCAGTACTTC.

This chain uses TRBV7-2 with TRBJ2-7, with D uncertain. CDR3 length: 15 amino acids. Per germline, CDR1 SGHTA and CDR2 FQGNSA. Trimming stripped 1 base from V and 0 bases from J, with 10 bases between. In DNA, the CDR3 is TGTGCCAGCAGCTTAGATCGGTCGAGCTCCTACGAGCAGTACGTC. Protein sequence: CASSLDRSSSYEQYV.

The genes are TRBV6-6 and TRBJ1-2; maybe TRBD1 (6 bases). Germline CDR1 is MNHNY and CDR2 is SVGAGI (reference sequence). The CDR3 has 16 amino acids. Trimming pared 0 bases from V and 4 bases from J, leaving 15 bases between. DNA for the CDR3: TGTGCCAGCAGTTACTCGAACGGGGGCGCAGGCTATGGCTACACCTTC. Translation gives CASSYSNGGAGYGYTF.

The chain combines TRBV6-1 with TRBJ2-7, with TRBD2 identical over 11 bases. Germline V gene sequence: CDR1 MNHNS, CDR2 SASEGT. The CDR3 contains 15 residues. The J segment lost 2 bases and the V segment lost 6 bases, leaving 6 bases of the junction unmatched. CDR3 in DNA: TGTGCCAGCAGCCGTAGCGGGGGGGCGGCCTACGAGCAGTACTTC. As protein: CASSRSGGAAYEQYF.

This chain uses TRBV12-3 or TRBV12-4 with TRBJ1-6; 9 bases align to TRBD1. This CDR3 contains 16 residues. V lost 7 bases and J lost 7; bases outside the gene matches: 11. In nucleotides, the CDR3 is TGTGCCAGCACCGGACAAAACGGACAGGGGAATTCACCCCTCCACTTT. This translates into CASTGQNGQGNSPLHF.

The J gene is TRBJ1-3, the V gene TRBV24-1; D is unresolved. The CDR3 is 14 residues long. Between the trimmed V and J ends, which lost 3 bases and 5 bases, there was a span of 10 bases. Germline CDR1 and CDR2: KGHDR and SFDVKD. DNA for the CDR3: TGTGCCACCAGTGATAGCGGACTGCGAAACACCATATATTTT. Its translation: CATSDSGLRNTIYF.

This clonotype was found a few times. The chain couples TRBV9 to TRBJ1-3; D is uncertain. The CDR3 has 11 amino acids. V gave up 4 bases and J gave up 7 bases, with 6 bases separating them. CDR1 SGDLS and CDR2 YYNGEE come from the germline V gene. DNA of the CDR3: TGTGCCAGCAGCAGGAGGAACACCATATATTTT. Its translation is CASSRRNTIYF.

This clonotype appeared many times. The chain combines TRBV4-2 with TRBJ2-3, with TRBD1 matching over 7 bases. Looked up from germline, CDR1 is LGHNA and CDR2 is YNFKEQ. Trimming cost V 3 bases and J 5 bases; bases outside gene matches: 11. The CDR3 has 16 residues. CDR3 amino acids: CASSQRPGQFIDTQYF. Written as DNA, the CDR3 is TGTGCCAGCAGCCAGAGACCGGGACAGTTCATAGATACGCAGTATTTT.

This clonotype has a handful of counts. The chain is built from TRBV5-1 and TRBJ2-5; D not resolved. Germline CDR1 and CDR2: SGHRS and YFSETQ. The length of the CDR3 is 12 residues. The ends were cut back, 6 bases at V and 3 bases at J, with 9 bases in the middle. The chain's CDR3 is CASTMDEETQYF. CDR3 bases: TGCGCCAGCACCATGGACGAAGAGACCCAGTACTTC.

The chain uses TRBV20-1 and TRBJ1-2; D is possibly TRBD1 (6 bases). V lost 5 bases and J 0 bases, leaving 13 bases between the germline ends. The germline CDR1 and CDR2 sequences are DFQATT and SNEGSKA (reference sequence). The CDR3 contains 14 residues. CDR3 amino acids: CSAARGQANYGYTF. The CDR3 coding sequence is TGCAGTGCTGCCCGGGGACAAGCTAACTATGGCTACACCTTC.

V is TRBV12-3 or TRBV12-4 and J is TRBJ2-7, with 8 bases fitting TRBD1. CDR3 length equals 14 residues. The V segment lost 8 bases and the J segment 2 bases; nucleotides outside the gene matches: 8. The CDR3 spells CASLQTGDPYEQYF. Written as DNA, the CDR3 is TGTGCCAGCCTCCAGACAGGGGATCCCTACGAGCAGTACTTC.

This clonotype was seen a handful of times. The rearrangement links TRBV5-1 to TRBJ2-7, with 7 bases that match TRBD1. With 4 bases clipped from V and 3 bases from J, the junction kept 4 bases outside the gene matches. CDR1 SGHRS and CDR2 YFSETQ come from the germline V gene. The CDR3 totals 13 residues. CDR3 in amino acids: CASSVDRFYEQYF. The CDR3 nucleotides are TGCGCCAGCAGCGTGGACAGGTTCTACGAGCAGTACTTC.

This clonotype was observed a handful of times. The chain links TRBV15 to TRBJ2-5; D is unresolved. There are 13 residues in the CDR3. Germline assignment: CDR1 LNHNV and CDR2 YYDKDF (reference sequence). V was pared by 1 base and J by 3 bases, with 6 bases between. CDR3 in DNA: TGTGCCACCAGCAGAGTCCCAGAAGAGACCCAGTACTTC. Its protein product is CATSRVPEETQYF.

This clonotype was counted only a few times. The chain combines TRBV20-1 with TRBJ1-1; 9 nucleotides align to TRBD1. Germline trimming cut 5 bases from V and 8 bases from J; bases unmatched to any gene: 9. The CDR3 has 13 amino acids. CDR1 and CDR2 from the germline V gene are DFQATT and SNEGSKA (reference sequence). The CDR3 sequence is CSAYPGTGWEAFF. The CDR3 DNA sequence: TGCAGTGCTTACCCCGGGACAGGGTGGGAAGCTTTCTTT.

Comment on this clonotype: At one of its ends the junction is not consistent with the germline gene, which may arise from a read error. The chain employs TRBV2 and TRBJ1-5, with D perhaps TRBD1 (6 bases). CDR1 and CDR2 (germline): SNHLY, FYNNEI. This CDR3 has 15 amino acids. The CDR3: CASSSQGYSDQPQHF. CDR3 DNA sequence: TGTGCCAGCAGCTCCCAGGGGTATAGCGATCAGCCCCAGCATTTT.